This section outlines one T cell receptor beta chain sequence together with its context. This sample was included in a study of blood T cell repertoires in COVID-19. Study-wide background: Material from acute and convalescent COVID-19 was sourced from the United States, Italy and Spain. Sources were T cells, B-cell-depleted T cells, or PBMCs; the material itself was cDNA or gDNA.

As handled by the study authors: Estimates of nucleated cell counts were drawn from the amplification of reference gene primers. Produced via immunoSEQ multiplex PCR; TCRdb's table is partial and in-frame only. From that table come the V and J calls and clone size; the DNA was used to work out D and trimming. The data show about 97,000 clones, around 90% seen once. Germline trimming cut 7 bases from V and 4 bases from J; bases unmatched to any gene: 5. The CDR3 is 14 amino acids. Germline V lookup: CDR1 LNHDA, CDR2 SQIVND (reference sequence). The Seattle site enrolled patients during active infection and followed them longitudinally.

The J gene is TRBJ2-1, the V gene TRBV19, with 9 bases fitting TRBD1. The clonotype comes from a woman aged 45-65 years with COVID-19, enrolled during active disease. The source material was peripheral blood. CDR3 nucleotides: TGTGCCAGTATAGGGACAGGGATTTACAATGAGCAGTTCTTC. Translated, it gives CASIGTGIYNEQFF.